These T cell receptor beta chains were read from a single sample in a study of blood T cell repertoires in COVID-19. TCRdb's table, derived via immunoSEQ multiplex PCR, lists solely in-frame clones and lacks some. Seen here are hundreds of thousands of clones, 75% to 90% observed once, and the top ten hold roughly 2.6%. The sequencing sample was made of PBMCs or T cells enriched from blood (not recorded which). Receptors were obtained from a woman between 50 and 59 years old who had recovered from COVID-19. Each CDR3 is given with its conserved first and last residue. D genes are given only for firm matches. The size field is filled for only some rows; it gives once, few, many or a size class.

j_call: TRBJ2-7
d_call: TRBD1
v_call: TRBV7-9
clone_size: NA
cdr3_aa: CASTGQGFLEQYF
cdr3_nt: TGTGCCAGCACGGGACAGGGTTTTCTCGAGCAGTACTTC

j_call: TRBJ2-3
d_call: TRBD2
v_call: TRBV5-4
clone_size: NA
cdr3_aa: CASSNPGLADTDTQYF
cdr3_nt: TGTGCCAGCAGCAATCCGGGACTAGCGGACACAGATACGCAGTATTTT

j_call: TRBJ1-2
d_call: NA
v_call: TRBV29-1
clone_size: NA
cdr3_aa: CSGGTAYGYTF
cdr3_nt: TGCAGCGGCGGGACGGCCTATGGCTACACCTTC

j_call: TRBJ1-1
d_call: NA
v_call: TRBV6-1
clone_size: NA
cdr3_aa: CASSEHLKGGRRAFF
cdr3_nt: TGTGCCAGCAGTGAACATCTTAAGGGAGGGCGTCGAGCTTTCTTT

j_call: TRBJ2-5
d_call: TRBD1
v_call: TRBV3-1/TRBV3-2
clone_size: NA
cdr3_aa: CASSQGQGQETQYF
cdr3_nt: TGTGCCAGCAGCCAAGGACAGGGGCAAGAGACCCAGTACTTC

j_call: TRBJ2-7
d_call: TRBD2
v_call: TRBV4-2
clone_size: NA
cdr3_aa: CASSQDPMASGGYEQYF
cdr3_nt: TGTGCCAGCAGCCAAGATCCTATGGCTAGCGGGGGTTACGAGCAGTACTTC

j_call: TRBJ2-2
d_call: NA
v_call: TRBV11-2
clone_size: NA
cdr3_aa: CASSLTIGIRSNTGELFF
cdr3_nt: TGTGCCAGCAGCTTAACCATCGGGATCCGCTCGAACACCGGGGAGCTGTTTTTT

j_call: TRBJ1-2
d_call: TRBD1
v_call: TRBV19
clone_size: NA
cdr3_aa: CASSNYGQGNYGYTF
cdr3_nt: TGTGCCAGTAGTAATTACGGACAGGGGAACTATGGCTACACCTTC

j_call: TRBJ1-2
d_call: NA
v_call: TRBV6-2/TRBV6-3
clone_size: NA
cdr3_aa: CASSYSTYGQNRDNTYGYTF
cdr3_nt: TGTGCCAGCAGTTACTCGACTTACGGCCAAAACCGGGACAACACGTATGGCTACACCTTC

j_call: TRBJ1-3
d_call: NA
v_call: TRBV6-1
clone_size: NA
cdr3_aa: CASSEQGKSGNTIYF
cdr3_nt: TGTGCCAGCAGTGAACAGGGGAAATCTGGAAACACCATATATTTT

j_call: TRBJ1-5
d_call: NA
v_call: TRBV13
clone_size: NA
cdr3_aa: CASCPRGQSYSNQPQHF
cdr3_nt: TGTGCCAGCTGCCCCCGTGGACAGTCATATAGCAATCAGCCCCAGCATTTT

j_call: TRBJ1-4
d_call: NA
v_call: TRBV24-1
clone_size: once
cdr3_aa: CATSDPTGRDEKLFF
cdr3_nt: TGTGCCACCAGTGATCCGACAGGCCGGGACGAAAAACTGTTTTTT

j_call: TRBJ2-5
d_call: NA
v_call: TRBV29-1
clone_size: NA
cdr3_aa: CSVHSQETQYF
cdr3_nt: TGCAGCGTCCACAGCCAAGAGACCCAGTACTTC

j_call: TRBJ2-1
d_call: TRBD1
v_call: TRBV5-1
clone_size: once
cdr3_aa: CASSLAQGARNEQFF
cdr3_nt: TGCGCCAGCAGCTTGGCACAGGGGGCAAGAAATGAGCAGTTCTTC

j_call: TRBJ2-7
d_call: NA
v_call: TRBV4-1
clone_size: NA
cdr3_aa: CASSQDPQSPVEQYF
cdr3_nt: TGCGCCAGCAGCCAAGATCCCCAAAGCCCGGTCGAGCAGTACTTC

j_call: TRBJ1-5
d_call: TRBD1
v_call: TRBV7-9
clone_size: NA
cdr3_aa: CASSSTTGGDGNQPQHF
cdr3_nt: TGTGCCAGCAGCTCGACGACAGGGGGCGACGGCAATCAGCCCCAGCATTTT

j_call: TRBJ1-4
d_call: TRBD1
v_call: TRBV9
clone_size: few
cdr3_aa: CASSVRTGEQEKLFF
cdr3_nt: TGTGCCAGCAGCGTTAGGACAGGGGAACAAGAAAAACTGTTTTTT

j_call: TRBJ1-1
d_call: NA
v_call: TRBV10-3
clone_size: few
cdr3_aa: CAISVVGGNTEAFF
cdr3_nt: TGTGCCATCAGTGTAGTCGGCGGGAACACTGAAGCTTTCTTT

j_call: TRBJ2-7
d_call: TRBD2
v_call: TRBV6-5
clone_size: NA
cdr3_aa: CASSRLAGAGEQYF
cdr3_nt: TGTGCCAGCAGCAGACTAGCGGGAGCCGGAGAGCAGTACTTC

j_call: TRBJ1-6
d_call: NA
v_call: TRBV6-5
clone_size: NA
cdr3_aa: CASSNGYSNSPLHF
cdr3_nt: TGTGCCAGCAGCAATGGATACAGCAATTCACCCCTCCACTTT

j_call: TRBJ1-2
d_call: TRBD1
v_call: TRBV2
clone_size: NA
cdr3_aa: CASSGDGTAYGYTF
cdr3_nt: TGTGCCAGCAGCGGAGACGGGACAGCATATGGCTACACCTTC

j_call: TRBJ1-6
d_call: TRBD1
v_call: TRBV7-9
clone_size: NA
cdr3_aa: CASSLAGTGYSPLHF
cdr3_nt: TGTGCCAGCAGCTTAGCCGGGACAGGGTATTCACCCCTCCACTTT

j_call: TRBJ2-1
d_call: TRBD2
v_call: TRBV4-1
clone_size: once
cdr3_aa: CASSQALAYEQFF
cdr3_nt: TGCGCCAGCAGCCAAGCACTAGCGTACGAGCAGTTCTTC

j_call: TRBJ2-7
d_call: NA
v_call: TRBV12-5
clone_size: NA
cdr3_aa: CASGPRAVVYEQYF
cdr3_nt: TGTGCTAGTGGTCCGAGGGCCGTTGTCTACGAGCAGTACTTC

j_call: TRBJ1-2
d_call: TRBD1
v_call: TRBV5-6
clone_size: NA
cdr3_aa: CASSFDRVSYTF
cdr3_nt: TGTGCCAGCAGCTTTGACAGGGTGAGCTACACCTTC

j_call: TRBJ2-7
d_call: NA
v_call: TRBV19
clone_size: NA
cdr3_aa: CASSISSGPYEQYF
cdr3_nt: TGTGCCAGTAGTATATCGAGCGGACCCTACGAGCAGTACTTC

j_call: TRBJ2-1
d_call: NA
v_call: TRBV27
clone_size: once
cdr3_aa: CASSLGGSYNEQFF
cdr3_nt: TGTGCCAGCAGTTTGGGAGGATCGTACAATGAGCAGTTCTTC

j_call: TRBJ1-1
d_call: NA
v_call: TRBV2
clone_size: NA
cdr3_aa: CASSEARTEAFF
cdr3_nt: TGTGCCAGCAGTGAAGCGAGAACTGAAGCTTTCTTT

j_call: TRBJ1-3
d_call: NA
v_call: TRBV14
clone_size: NA
cdr3_aa: CASSQVGGSGNTIYF
cdr3_nt: TGTGCCAGCAGCCAAGTCGGAGGGTCTGGAAACACCATATATTTT

j_call: TRBJ1-5
d_call: NA
v_call: TRBV19
clone_size: NA
cdr3_aa: CASSIQDFNQPQHF
cdr3_nt: TGTGCCAGTAGTATACAGGACTTTAATCAGCCCCAGCATTTT

j_call: TRBJ1-2
d_call: NA
v_call: TRBV19
clone_size: NA
cdr3_aa: CASSNGGFIYGYTF
cdr3_nt: TGTGCCAGTAGTAACGGAGGCTTCATCTATGGCTACACCTTC

j_call: TRBJ1-3
d_call: TRBD1
v_call: TRBV2
clone_size: NA
cdr3_aa: CASSDRGWGNTIYF
cdr3_nt: TGTGCCAGCAGTGACAGGGGGTGGGGAAACACCATATATTTT

j_call: TRBJ2-7
d_call: TRBD2
v_call: TRBV28
clone_size: NA
cdr3_aa: CASRLGSGLEYF
cdr3_nt: TGTGCCAGCAGACTAGGGTCGGGACTAGAGTACTTC

j_call: TRBJ1-2
d_call: TRBD1
v_call: TRBV15
clone_size: NA
cdr3_aa: CATSRDRTGDGYTF
cdr3_nt: TGTGCCACCAGCAGAGACCGGACAGGGGATGGCTACACCTTC

j_call: TRBJ2-7
d_call: NA
v_call: TRBV28
clone_size: once
cdr3_aa: CASSLPLLGAHEQYF
cdr3_nt: TGTGCCAGCAGTTTACCCCTTTTAGGGGCGCACGAGCAGTACTTC

j_call: TRBJ1-2
d_call: NA
v_call: TRBV7-8
clone_size: NA
cdr3_aa: CASSLPGQVLGYTF
cdr3_nt: TGTGCCAGCAGCTTGCCGGGACAAGTGCTGGGCTACACCTTC

j_call: TRBJ2-3
d_call: NA
v_call: TRBV5-1
clone_size: NA
cdr3_aa: CASSLVGPGAGGTDTQYF
cdr3_nt: TGCGCCAGCAGCTTGGTAGGGCCCGGGGCAGGGGGCACAGATACGCAGTATTTT

j_call: TRBJ1-2
d_call: NA
v_call: TRBV7-2
clone_size: once
cdr3_aa: CASSLEVGGYTF
cdr3_nt: TGTGCCAGCAGCTTAGAGGTCGGGGGCTACACCTTC

j_call: TRBJ2-3
d_call: NA
v_call: TRBV5-1
clone_size: NA
cdr3_aa: CASRPTITDTQYF
cdr3_nt: TGCGCCAGCAGACCGACAATCACAGATACGCAGTATTTT

j_call: TRBJ2-1
d_call: NA
v_call: TRBV11-2
clone_size: few
cdr3_aa: CASSLVLMPGRAGEQFF
cdr3_nt: TGTGCCAGCAGCTTAGTCCTCATGCCCGGCAGGGCCGGTGAGCAGTTCTTC

j_call: TRBJ2-1
d_call: TRBD1
v_call: TRBV3-1/TRBV3-2
clone_size: NA
cdr3_aa: CASSQESRTGSYEQFF
cdr3_nt: TGTGCCAGCAGCCAAGAGTCTCGGACAGGGAGCTATGAGCAGTTCTTC

j_call: TRBJ2-2
d_call: NA
v_call: TRBV11-3
clone_size: NA
cdr3_aa: CASSLRGSTGELFF
cdr3_nt: TGTGCCAGCAGCTTAAGGGGCAGCACCGGGGAGCTGTTTTTT

j_call: TRBJ2-1
d_call: TRBD2
v_call: TRBV5-1
clone_size: few
cdr3_aa: CASSMEGRALLDEQFF
cdr3_nt: TGCGCCAGCAGCATGGAGGGGAGGGCCTTGCTCGATGAGCAGTTCTTC

j_call: TRBJ2-7
d_call: TRBD1
v_call: TRBV24-1
clone_size: few
cdr3_aa: CATSDPRDRTYEQYF
cdr3_nt: TGTGCCACCAGTGATCCTCGGGACAGGACCTACGAGCAGTACTTC